The source of this TCR beta chain is a study of T cell responses to AZD1222 COVID-19 vaccine. Study observations and caveats: Just 5 to 7 AZD1222 recipients tested seropositive at baseline.

A remark on this clone: Its antigen is currently unknown.

Using immunoSEQ multiplex PCR, the repertoire was profiled, and TCRdb retains in-frame clones only, with some absent. The sample lists some 150,000 clones, approximately 87% seen once, with approximately 4.3% in the top ten. Whether given at about 4 or about 12 weeks, second doses were pooled. The sequence came from an adult who received the AZD1222 COVID-19 vaccine. The specimen was peripheral blood, collected 28 days after the second AZD1222 dose.

CDR3 coding DNA: TGTGCCAGCAGCTCCCAGCGCGAAAAACTGTTTTTT. Residues: CASSSQREKLFF. This chain links TRBV2 with TRBJ1-4; D call uncertain. Germline V lookup: CDR1 SNHLY, CDR2 FYNNEI. The CDR3 has 12 residues. Trimming stripped 6 bases from V and 8 bases from J, with 10 bases between.